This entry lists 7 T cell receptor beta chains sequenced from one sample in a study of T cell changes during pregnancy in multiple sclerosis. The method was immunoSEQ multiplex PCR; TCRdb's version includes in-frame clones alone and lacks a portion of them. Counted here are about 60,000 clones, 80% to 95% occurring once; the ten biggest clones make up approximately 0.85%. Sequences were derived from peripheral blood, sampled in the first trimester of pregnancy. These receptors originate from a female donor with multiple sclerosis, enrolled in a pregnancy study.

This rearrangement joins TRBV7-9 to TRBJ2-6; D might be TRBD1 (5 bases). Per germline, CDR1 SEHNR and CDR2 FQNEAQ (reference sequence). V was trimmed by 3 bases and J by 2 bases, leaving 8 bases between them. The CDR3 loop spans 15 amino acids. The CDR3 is CASSFQGAGANVLTF. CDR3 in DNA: TGTGCCAGCAGCTTCCAGGGTGCTGGGGCCAACGTCCTGACTTTC. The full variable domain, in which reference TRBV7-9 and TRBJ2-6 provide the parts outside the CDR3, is DTGVSQNPRHKITKRGQNVTFRCDPISEHNRLYWYRQTLGQGPEFLTYFQNEAQLEKSRLLSDRFSAERPKGSFSTLEIQRTEQGDSAMYLCASSFQGAGANVLTFGAGSRLTVL.

CDR3 sequence reads: CASSQYLTGGPGELFF. In nucleotides, the CDR3 is TGCGCCAGCAGCCAATATTTGACAGGGGGCCCCGGGGAGCTGTTTTTT. The chain has TRBV4-1 and TRBJ2-2; 10 nucleotides align to TRBD1. Germline V gives CDR1 MGHRA, CDR2 YSYEKL. This CDR3 contains 16 residues. V dropped 2 bases and J dropped 6; count of bases not matched to a gene: 6.

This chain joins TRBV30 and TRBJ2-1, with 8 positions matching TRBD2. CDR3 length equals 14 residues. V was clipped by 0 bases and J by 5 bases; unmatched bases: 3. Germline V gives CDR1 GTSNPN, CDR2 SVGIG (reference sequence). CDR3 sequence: CAWSVGGGHNEQFF. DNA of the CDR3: TGTGCCTGGAGTGTAGGCGGGGGGCACAATGAGCAGTTCTTC. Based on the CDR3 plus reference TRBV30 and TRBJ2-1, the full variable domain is SQTIHQWPATLVQPVGSPLSLECTVEGTSNPNLYWYRQAAGRGLQLLFYSVGIGQISSEVPQNLSASRPQDRQFILSSKKLLLSDSGFYLCAWSVGGGHNEQFFGPGTRLTVL.

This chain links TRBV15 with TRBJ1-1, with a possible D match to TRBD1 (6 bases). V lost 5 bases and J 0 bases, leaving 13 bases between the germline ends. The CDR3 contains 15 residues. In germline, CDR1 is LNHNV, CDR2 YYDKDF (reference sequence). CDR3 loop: CATSGGHGMNTEAFF. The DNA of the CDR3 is TGTGCCACCAGCGGGGGACACGGGATGAACACTGAAGCTTTCTTT.

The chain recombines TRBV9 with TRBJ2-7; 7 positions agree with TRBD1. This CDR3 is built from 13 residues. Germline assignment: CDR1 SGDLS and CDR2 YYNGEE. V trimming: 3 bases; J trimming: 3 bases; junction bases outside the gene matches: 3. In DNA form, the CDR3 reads TGTGCCAGCAGCGCCCGACAGGGCTACGAGCAGTACTTC. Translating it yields CASSARQGYEQYF.

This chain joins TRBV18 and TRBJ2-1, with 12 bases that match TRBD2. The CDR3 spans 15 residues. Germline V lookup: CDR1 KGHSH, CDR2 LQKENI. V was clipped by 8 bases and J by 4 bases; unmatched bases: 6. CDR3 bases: TGTGCCAGCCAATCTAGCGGGGGGGAGTACAATGAGCAGTTCTTC. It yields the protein CASQSSGGEYNEQFF.

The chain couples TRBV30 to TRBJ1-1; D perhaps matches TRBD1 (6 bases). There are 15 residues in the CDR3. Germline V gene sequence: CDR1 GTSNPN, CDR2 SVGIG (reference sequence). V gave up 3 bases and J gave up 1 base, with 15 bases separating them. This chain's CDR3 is CAWRPGALTNTEAFF. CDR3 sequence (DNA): TGTGCCTGGAGACCAGGGGCTTTAACGAACACTGAAGCTTTCTTT.